This is a list of T cell receptor beta chains from one sample in a study of blood T cell repertoires in COVID-19. Measured with immunoSEQ multiplex PCR; TCRdb has only the in-frame clones, and not every one. The sample yields roughly 180,000 clones, more than 80% seen once. The specimen was peripheral blood. Receptor source: a human donor in a cohort sampled during active COVID-19. Both conserved end residues are part of each CDR3. The D gene is left open where the match is weak. Clone size is stated in some rows and not others, as once, few, many or a class when expanded.

.	TRBV13	TRBJ2-1	TRBD2	TGTGCCAGCAGCCCTAATCCTGGACTAGCGGGGCACAATGAGCAGTTCTTC	CASSPNPGLAGHNEQFF
.	TRBV19	TRBJ2-1	.	TGTGCCAGTAGTATAGGGGACAACAATGAGCAGTTCTTC	CASSIGDNNEQFF
few	TRBV10-2	TRBJ2-3	.	TGCGCCAGCATGGGTCTGGTTGGAGGGGCACCAGATACGCAGTATTTT	CASMGLVGGAPDTQYF
.	TRBV13	TRBJ1-1	.	TGTGCCAGCAGCTTAGGCCCAGGGGAAGCTTTCTTT	CASSLGPGEAFF
once	TRBV19	TRBJ1-1	.	TGTGCCAGTAGTCCCAGGGGTCGGAACACTGAAGCTTTCTTT	CASSPRGRNTEAFF
.	TRBV4-2	TRBJ2-1	TRBD2	TGTGCCAGCAGCCAAGAATTAGCGGGGGGAATAATCTCCTACAATGAGCAGTTCTTC	CASSQELAGGIISYNEQFF
.	TRBV10-3	TRBJ1-2	TRBD1	TGTGCCACAACAGGGGGGAATCCGCGCGGCTACACCTTC	CATTGGNPRGYTF
.	TRBV12-3/TRBV12-4	TRBJ1-1	.	TGTGCCAGCAGTCTCCTAGGGGACACTGAAGCTTTCTTT	CASSLLGDTEAFF
.	TRBV3-1/TRBV3-2	TRBJ1-1	.	TGTGCCAGCACCTCGGTGGGAGGATTCAACACTGAAGCTTTCTTT	CASTSVGGFNTEAFF
.	TRBV6-5	TRBJ1-2	TRBD1	TGTGCCAGCGAGCAGGGGGCGCTTGGCTACACCTTC	CASEQGALGYTF
.	TRBV30	TRBJ1-2	.	TGTGCCTGGAGTGTCCGGGGGGGCTATGGCTACACCTTC	CAWSVRGGYGYTF
few	TRBV5-1	TRBJ1-2	.	TGCGCCAGCAGCTTGGACGGCTATGGCTACACCTTC	CASSLDGYGYTF
few	TRBV7-6	TRBJ1-6	.	TGTGCCAGCAGCTTAGCTGCGGGGGGCGGGAGCTCCTATAATTCACCCCTCCACTTT	CASSLAAGGGSSYNSPLHF
.	TRBV12-3/TRBV12-4	TRBJ1-1	.	TGTGCCACCTACAGAAGTGTGCACACTGAAGCTTTCTTT	CATYRSVHTEAFF
.	TRBV2	TRBJ1-2	.	TGTGCCAGCAGTGAGGTTTCAGGAGGGTATGGCTACACCTTC	CASSEVSGGYGYTF
once	TRBV6-1	TRBJ2-7	TRBD2	TGTGCCAGCAGTGCGGTTTGGGGGGGGTCTTCCTACGAGCAGTACTTC	CASSAVWGGSSYEQYF
.	TRBV5-4	TRBJ1-1	.	TGTGCCAGCAGCTTCAGGGCCATGAACACTGAAGCTTTCTTT	CASSFRAMNTEAFF
.	TRBV30	TRBJ2-4	TRBD2	TGTGCCTGGACACTAGCGGGGAGAAACATTCAGTACTTC	CAWTLAGRNIQYF
.	TRBV2	TRBJ1-4	.	TGTGCCAGCAGTTCCACTGATAATGAAAAACTGTTTTTT	CASSSTDNEKLFF
.	TRBV5-1	TRBJ1-1	.	TGCGCCAGCAGCTTCCCCCTAAAAGACAGTGGCACTGAAGCTTTCTTT	CASSFPLKDSGTEAFF
.	TRBV6-5	TRBJ1-6	TRBD1	TGTGCCAGCAGGCCCAGACAGGGGAATTCACCCCTCCACTTT	CASRPRQGNSPLHF
.	TRBV3-1/TRBV3-2	TRBJ2-1	TRBD1	TGTGCCAGCAGCCAATATGACAGGGGTATTAGGAATGAGCAGTTCTTC	CASSQYDRGIRNEQFF
.	TRBV10-3	TRBJ2-1	.	TGTGCCACCCAAGAAAAGACAGGAAGCTCCTACAATGAGCAGTTCTTC	CATQEKTGSSYNEQFF
.	TRBV11-2	TRBJ2-1	.	TGTGCCAGCAGCTTAGAGGTGCCAGGGCTGGATGAGCAGTTCTTC	CASSLEVPGLDEQFF
.	TRBV5-1	TRBJ2-7	.	TGCGCCAGCAGCTTGGCCCAGTCCTACGAGCAGTACTTC	CASSLAQSYEQYF
.	TRBV13	TRBJ2-3	TRBD2	TGTGCCAGCAGCTCGGGGACTAGCGGGGCCAACACAGATACGCAGTATTTT	CASSSGTSGANTDTQYF
.	TRBV5-1	TRBJ2-1	TRBD2	TGCGCCAGCAGTCCACCTCCGGCGGGAGGTTACAATGAGCAGTTCTTC	CASSPPPAGGYNEQFF
.	TRBV5-1	TRBJ2-7	.	TGCGCCAGCAGATTGGCGGTTACGCAAACCTACGAGCAGTACTTC	CASRLAVTQTYEQYF
.	TRBV7-9	TRBJ2-6	.	TGTGCCAGCAGCTTAGATGGGCTTTCTGGGGCCAACGTCCTGACTTTC	CASSLDGLSGANVLTF
.	TRBV7-9	TRBJ1-1	.	TGTGCCAGCAGCTTGTCCACCGGGAACACTGAAGCTTTCTTT	CASSLSTGNTEAFF
.	TRBV9	TRBJ2-3	.	TGTGCCAGCAGCGCTCAAACTTGGGATACGCAGTATTTT	CASSAQTWDTQYF
few	TRBV9	TRBJ1-2	.	TGTGCCAGCAGCGCCCCAGGCCCGTCTAACTATGGCTACACCTTC	CASSAPGPSNYGYTF
.	TRBV9	TRBJ2-5	TRBD2	TGTGCCAGCAGCTCCCTAGCGGGGGGGGAAGAGACCCAGTACTTC	CASSSLAGGEETQYF
few	TRBV7-8	TRBJ2-1	TRBD1	TGTGCCAGCAGCCCACAGGGGATTGAGCAGTTCTTC	CASSPQGIEQFF
once	TRBV6-5	TRBJ1-1	.	TGTGCCAGCAGTCGTCTCGGGGGAAACACTGAAGCTTTCTTT	CASSRLGGNTEAFF
.	TRBV6-5	TRBJ1-2	.	TGTGCCAGCAGGAGACACGGGGATAACTATGGCTACACCTTC	CASRRHGDNYGYTF
.	TRBV27	TRBJ1-2	.	TGTGCCAGCAGTTTGTCGCCCACATATGGCTACACCTTC	CASSLSPTYGYTF
.	TRBV24-1	TRBJ2-2	TRBD1	TGTGCCACCAGTGATCCAAGACAGGGGGCCGGGGAGCTGTTTTTT	CATSDPRQGAGELFF
.	TRBV5-1	TRBJ2-1	.	TGCGCCAGCAGCTTGGGAGGGAGCAATGAGCAGTTCTTC	CASSLGGSNEQFF
few	TRBV5-1	TRBJ1-6	.	TGCGCCAGCAGCTTGGTTAGCTCCTATAATTCACCCCTCCACTTT	CASSLVSSYNSPLHF
.	TRBV9	TRBJ1-6	TRBD1	TGTGCCAGCAGCGAGGGACAGGGGCTCCGTAATTCACCCCTCCACTTT	CASSEGQGLRNSPLHF
.	TRBV12-3/TRBV12-4	TRBJ2-4	.	TGTGCCAGCAGTTTAAAGGGGGATCAGTACTTC	CASSLKGDQYF
.	TRBV12-3/TRBV12-4	TRBJ1-1	.	TGTGCCAGCAGCCAGGGGATTGAGACTGAAGCTTTCTTT	CASSQGIETEAFF
once	TRBV14	TRBJ2-7	.	TGTGCCAGCAGCCGCGGACACTCCCACGAGCAGTACTTC	CASSRGHSHEQYF
.	TRBV5-5	TRBJ2-7	TRBD2	TGTGCCAGCAGCTTTAGGACTAGCGGGGGGGCGAGCTCCTACGAGCAGTACTTC	CASSFRTSGGASSYEQYF
.	TRBV7-9	TRBJ1-1	.	TGTGCCAGCAGCTTAGATCGGGATCCCACTGAAGCTTTCTTT	CASSLDRDPTEAFF
.	TRBV3-1/TRBV3-2	TRBJ2-3	.	TGTGCCAGCAGCCAAGGGACGGGGAGCGATACGCAGTATTTT	CASSQGTGSDTQYF
once	TRBV6-5	TRBJ2-7	TRBD2	TGTGCCAGCAGTTACTCCAGGAGCGGGGGGGCCAACGAGCAGTACTTC	CASSYSRSGGANEQYF
.	TRBV3-1/TRBV3-2	TRBJ1-1	TRBD1	TGTGCCAGCAGCCAAGCTGACAGGGCGGTTATTTTAACTGAAGCTTTCTTT	CASSQADRAVILTEAFF
few	TRBV19	TRBJ2-1	TRBD1	TGTGCCAGTAGTATACGGCAGGGGGCGGATGAGCAGTTCTTC	CASSIRQGADEQFF
.	TRBV5-4	TRBJ2-7	TRBD1	TGTGCCAGCAGCCCCGGACAGGGAGGTAACGAGCAGTACTTC	CASSPGQGGNEQYF
.	TRBV18	TRBJ1-1	TRBD1	TGTGCCAGCTCACGGACAGGGGAGACTGAAGCTTTCTTT	CASSRTGETEAFF
.	TRBV21-1	TRBJ2-4	.	TGTGCCAGCAGTTACCCGCACAGACTACTAGCCAAAAACATTCAGTACTTC	CASSYPHRLLAKNIQYF
few	TRBV10-1	TRBJ2-5	.	TGCGCCAGCAGTGAGTCGGGTCGAGGGACCCAGTACTTC	CASSESGRGTQYF
.	TRBV6-6	TRBJ2-1	TRBD2	TGTGCCAGCACCCTTGGAGTAGCGGGGGGGCATGGGGAGTTCTTC	CASTLGVAGGHGEFF
.	TRBV19	TRBJ2-1	.	TGTGCCAGTAGTATGGGGGGGCGGTTTGTTGAGCAGTTCTTC	CASSMGGRFVEQFF